This T cell receptor (beta chain) came from a study of T-cell memory formation after mild COVID-19 (dated by TCRdb to the early 2020s). Turning to the overall study: Most TCR sequence clusters were specific to one of the two donors. T-cell clones expanding and contracting after mild COVID-19 in a couple of donors were tracked by longitudinal TCRalpha and TCRbeta repertoire sequencing. Two young, previously healthy adult volunteers made up the cohort, one male and one female. Points the paper makes about the study in general: Only a couple of mild cases were covered by the study, and larger cohorts that include severe cases with pre-infection samples were considered necessary. Contracting CD4+ clones were found mainly in CM and EM memory subsets, while CD8+ clones were enriched in EMRA. The detection of some responding clones in pre-infection memory suggests that pre-existing cross-reactive memory T cells joined the SARS-CoV-2 response. The second-wave clones that peaked on day 37 were not confirmed to be SARS-CoV-2 specific. Clones contracting from day 15 to 85 had balanced CD4/CD8 phenotypes, while a second wave expanding from day 15 to 37 was biased towards CD4+.

This clonotype was counted only a few times. Its antigen is unknown. The input lacks base qualities; no much larger clone sits a single base away. The sample was run on an Illumina NovaSeq 6000. Using 5'RACE with constant-segment primers, TCRalpha and TCRbeta cDNA libraries were constructed, with sample barcodes and unique molecular identifiers added in the process. RNA was extracted from every sample with Trizol reagent. Amplification of the libraries took two PCR steps, and the second step added a second sample barcode plus Illumina TruSeq adapters. Sequencing of libraries was performed on an Illumina NovaSeq with 2 x 150 bp paired-end reads. The published analysis was carried out like this. Reads were demultiplexed and collapsed into UMI-guided consensus sequences with migec v1.2.7. Using mixcr v2.1.11, UMI consensuses were aligned to TRA and TRB V and J templates and then assembled into clonotypes. Clonotypes were classified as expanded or contracted when called significant by both edgeR and NoisET, with noise models trained on biological replicates. For edgeR calls, the cutoffs were a false discovery rate-adjusted p below 0.01 and a log2 fold-change threshold of 1. As an exploratory analysis of dynamics, max-normalized trajectories of the 1000 most abundant clonotypes were examined by PCA with hierarchical clustering. Each responding clone was given a CD4 or CD8 phenotype based on the CD4+ and CD8+ repertoires, which had been sequenced separately. TCRdb cleaned the public reads at Q25 with fastp, built clones with MiXCR and kept in-frame beta chains. When rows share a CDR3 protein, they turn into one entry using the most common DNA and genes. The V and J calls follow TCRdb's processing rather than the paper's. For this sample there are fewer than 350,000 distinct CDR3 sequences; about 13% appear just once. Of the sample, roughly 23% is held by the ten largest clones.

Ficoll-Paque density gradient centrifugation was used to isolate PBMCs. V is clipped by 0 bases and J by 7 bases, and the sequence between their germline boundaries is 8 bases long. Looking up the germline V gene (reference sequence) yields CDR1 SGHKS and CDR2 YYEKEE. The CDR3 spans 12 residues, from the cysteine through the phenylalanine. Only the CDR3 portion is preserved as DNA: 36 bases, with reading frame beginning at the first base. Input material: PBMCs or a T cell subset sorted from them (not recorded which). The chain uses TRBV5-5 and TRBJ2-7, with the D segment identity uncertain. The sequence came from a man between 18 and 29 years old who had mild COVID-19 (a few samples of this study predate the infection). The sample titles of this study are shuffled in the database, so cell type and time point are left out; the donor was told from shared clones. Read as DNA, the sequence is TGTGCCAGCAGCTTGGACCGACGTGAGCAGTACTTC. This yields the protein CASSLDRREQYF.